The source of this TCR beta chain is a study of cytomegalovirus exposure and HLA in healthy donors. Overall study findings and caveats: Approximately 18,000 TCR beta sequences were associated with HLA alleles at 0.05 false discovery rate in a later analysis.

Donors likely had unrecorded immune exposures despite being nominally healthy when sampled. Remarks on this clone: What it binds is unknown.

The PCR contained 60 Vbeta and 13 Jbeta primers. TCRdb's copy holds only in-frame clones and misses some; the assay was immunoSEQ multiplex PCR. This table holds some 100,000 clones, 76% found once. Germline V lookup: CDR1 LNHDA, CDR2 SQIVND (reference sequence). CDR3 length equals 19 residues. The V segment lost 5 bases and the J segment 0 bases; nucleotides outside the gene matches: 9. Sequenced sample: PBMCs. The chain employs TRBV19 and TRBJ2-2, with 13 nucleotides matching TRBD2. The clonotype was recovered from a woman in her forties in good health and CMV-seropositive. As DNA, the CDR3 is TGTGCCAGTAGTGCCGGACTAGCGGGGGAAGTCGCGAACACCGGGGAGCTGTTTTTT. Translated: CASSAGLAGEVANTGELFF.